This TCR beta chain was captured by sequencing in a study of STAT5B mutations in CD4+ large granular lymphocyte leukemia. About the study: Among healthy controls, a particular HLA allele went with more CDR3 'QG' motifs.

Germline CDR1 MNHEY, CDR2 SVGAGI. The CDR3 spans 13 residues. Trimming shortened V by 5 bases and J by 5 bases, and 10 bases separated the two germline ends. Authors' analysis steps: The detection floor for productive clonotype frequency was 2.59 x 10-5. TCRdb's copy holds only in-frame clones and misses some; the assay was immunoSEQ multiplex PCR. The DNA was the basis for D and trimming; V, J and clone size are from that table. The sample contains around 26,000 clones, around three quarters of which appear only once. Sequenced: CD4+ T cells from blood buffy coats. The TCR sequence derives from a human donor in good health. The V and J genes are TRBV6-5 and TRBJ1-5; D gene unclear. CDR3 loop: CASSDERDQPQHF. CDR3 nucleotides: TGTGCCAGCAGTGACGAAAGGGATCAGCCCCAGCATTTT.